This is a list of T cell receptor beta chains from one sample in a study of T cell changes during pregnancy in multiple sclerosis. Measured with immunoSEQ multiplex PCR; TCRdb has only the in-frame clones, and not every one. The sample lists tens of thousands of clones; around nine tenths were seen once. Sequencing used peripheral blood, obtained after pregnancy. These receptors were collected from a female donor in good health, enrolled as a control in a pregnancy study. CDR3s include the opening cysteine and the closing phenylalanine or tryptophan. A D gene is named only where the DNA matches it firmly. The size entry is marked missing in some rows and otherwise reads once, few, many or a size class.

size,D,V,J,DNA,CDR3
NA,TRBD2,TRBV7-3,TRBJ2-3,TGTGCCAGCAGCTTAACAGGGACTAGCGGGAACCAAGCGCAGTATTTT,CASSLTGTSGNQAQYF
NA,NA,TRBV10-3,TRBJ1-4,TGTGCCATCAGTGAGGGAGGGGCCAGTGGTGAAAAACTGTTTTTT,CAISEGGASGEKLFF
NA,NA,TRBV5-6,TRBJ1-3,TGTGCCAGCAGCTTTAGGGGGTTCGTGTCGGGAAACACCATATATTTT,CASSFRGFVSGNTIYF
NA,TRBD1,TRBV28,TRBJ2-5,TGTGCCAGCAGTTCGGGACAGGGGGCGTCGGAGACCCAGTACTTC,CASSSGQGASETQYF
few,TRBD2,TRBV5-6,TRBJ2-7,TGTGCCAGCATTAGCGGGAGGATTTGGGAGCAGTACTTC,CASISGRIWEQYF
NA,TRBD2,TRBV23-1,TRBJ2-5,TGCGCCAGCAGTCAAGTGGTGGTAGCGGGAGGGCCTGGGGAGACCCAGTACTTC,CASSQVVVAGGPGETQYF
NA,NA,TRBV7-9,TRBJ1-1,TGTGCCAGCAGGACCACACTAAACACTGAAGCTTTCTTT,CASRTTLNTEAFF
NA,NA,TRBV2,TRBJ2-1,TGTGCCAGCAGTGGGGGGCGGGGGCTAGACAATGAGCAGTTCTTC,CASSGGRGLDNEQFF
NA,TRBD2,TRBV15,TRBJ2-1,TGTGCCACCAGCAGAGTTTTCGGGACTAGCGGGGGCCACAATGAGCAGTTCTTC,CATSRVFGTSGGHNEQFF
once,NA,TRBV6-5,TRBJ1-2,TGTGCCAGCAGTGTCAGGTTTAACTATGGCTACACCTTC,CASSVRFNYGYTF
once,NA,TRBV21-1,TRBJ2-1,TGTGCCAGCAGTCAACCGGGGGGAGATTACAATGAGCAGTTCTTC,CASSQPGGDYNEQFF
once,NA,TRBV10-3,TRBJ1-2,TGTGCCATCAGTGAGAGTATGGGGCGAAGCTATGGCTACACCTTC,CAISESMGRSYGYTF
NA,NA,TRBV20-1,TRBJ2-3,TGCAGTGCTTCACAGGGAGATACGCAGTATTTT,CSASQGDTQYF
NA,NA,TRBV11-3,TRBJ1-6,TGTGCCAGCAGCTTAGTGGGCCATGGCCGAACAAACTCCTATAATTCACCCCTCCACTTT,CASSLVGHGRTNSYNSPLHF
NA,TRBD2,TRBV6-1,TRBJ2-1,TGTGCCAGCAGGCAGGCTAGCGGGCCTTACAATGAGCAGTTCTTC,CASRQASGPYNEQFF
NA,TRBD1,TRBV5-4,TRBJ2-3,TGTGCCAGCAGCAATAAACAGGGGGTCACAGATACGCAGTATTTT,CASSNKQGVTDTQYF
once,TRBD1,TRBV19,TRBJ2-1,TGTGCCAGTAGTATTGGGGGACAGGCCTACAATGAGCAGTTCTTC,CASSIGGQAYNEQFF
NA,NA,TRBV7-2,TRBJ2-1,TGTGCCAGCAGGCTTCTTAGGGGTCCGAACTACAATGAGCAGTTCTTC,CASRLLRGPNYNEQFF
NA,NA,TRBV18,TRBJ1-3,TGTGCCAGCTCACCTTCCGTCGGGGGCTCTGGAAACACCATATATTTT,CASSPSVGGSGNTIYF
NA,TRBD1,TRBV9,TRBJ2-7,TGTGCCAGCAGCGTAGCTACAGGGGGCGCATACGAGCAGTACTTC,CASSVATGGAYEQYF
NA,NA,TRBV6-6,TRBJ1-5,TGTGCCAGCAGCCTATGGCGGACAGCCGATAATCAGCCCCAGCATTTT,CASSLWRTADNQPQHF
NA,NA,TRBV5-1,TRBJ1-6,TGCGCCAGCAGCTTGTCGGGACAAACTAATTCACCCCTCCACTTT,CASSLSGQTNSPLHF
NA,NA,TRBV18,TRBJ2-7,TGTGCCAGCTCACCCTTTGGACGGACTCTTGGCGACGAGCAGTACTTC,CASSPFGRTLGDEQYF
NA,TRBD1,TRBV18,TRBJ2-1,TGTGCCAGCTCACCACAGGGGACAGCGCAACAAGAGCAGTTCTTC,CASSPQGTAQQEQFF
NA,NA,TRBV9,TRBJ2-3,TGTGCCAGCAGCGCGGGCCTGACAGGACCTCAAGATACGCAGTATTTT,CASSAGLTGPQDTQYF
once,NA,TRBV4-1,TRBJ2-6,TGCGCCAGCAGCCTACACACAGGGTCTGGGGCCAACGTCCTGACTTTC,CASSLHTGSGANVLTF
NA,NA,TRBV28,TRBJ1-1,TGTGCCAGCAGTCCACTACTCCCGGGAGCCACTGAAGCTTTCTTT,CASSPLLPGATEAFF
NA,TRBD1,TRBV28,TRBJ1-1,TGTGCCAGCAATAAAATGGGGATCCGGGACAGGGGGCAGGCGGGCACTGAAGCTTTCTTT,CASNKMGIRDRGQAGTEAFF
NA,TRBD1,TRBV5-5,TRBJ2-7,TGTGCCAGCAGCGACGACAGGGGCTACGAGCAGTACTTC,CASSDDRGYEQYF
NA,TRBD1,TRBV5-1,TRBJ1-6,TGCGCCAGCAGCCCGGGGCTTATCGGGACAGGCCCTAGCTCCTATAATTCACCCCTCCACTTT,CASSPGLIGTGPSSYNSPLHF
NA,NA,TRBV27,TRBJ2-3,TGTGCCAGCAGTTTTGGCTCCGATACGCAGTATTTT,CASSFGSDTQYF
NA,NA,TRBV21-1,TRBJ1-1,TGTGCCAGCAGCAAAGTGGACAGAAACACTGAAGCTTTCTTT,CASSKVDRNTEAFF
NA,TRBD2,TRBV6-4,TRBJ2-2,TGTGCCAGCAGTGACGGGAGGGACACCGGGGAGCTGTTTTTT,CASSDGRDTGELFF
few,NA,TRBV7-9,TRBJ2-3,TGTGCCAGCAGCCACGGGGGTACGCAGTATTTT,CASSHGGTQYF
once,NA,TRBV25-1,TRBJ1-4,TGTGCCAGCAGTGCCGGACAGCTCGGTGAAAAACTGTTTTTT,CASSAGQLGEKLFF
NA,NA,TRBV27,TRBJ2-2,TGTGCCAGCATGTGGACTACGAACACCGGGGAGCTGTTTTTT,CASMWTTNTGELFF
NA,TRBD1,TRBV5-6,TRBJ2-7,TGTGCCAGCAGCTCCGGGACAGGGGCCTACGAGCAGTACTTC,CASSSGTGAYEQYF
NA,NA,TRBV6-1,TRBJ1-1,TGTGCCAGCAGTGACAGGGGAAGGACTGAAGCTTTCTTT,CASSDRGRTEAFF
NA,TRBD2,TRBV7-2,TRBJ2-1,TGTGCCAGCAGCTTTCGGGGCGGGGGGAGCTCCTACAATGAGCAGTTCTTC,CASSFRGGGSSYNEQFF
NA,TRBD1,TRBV23-1,TRBJ2-2,TGCGCCAGCAGAAACAGGGGAGCGGTCCGGGCCGGGGAGCTGTTTTTT,CASRNRGAVRAGELFF
once,TRBD1,TRBV7-2,TRBJ1-6,TGTGCCAGCAGCCACCTGACAGGGATCGATTCACCCCTCCACTTT,CASSHLTGIDSPLHF
NA,NA,TRBV29-1,TRBJ2-3,TGCAGCGCAAACGGGGGGCGGGTGGCACACGCAGATACGCAGTATTTT,CSANGGRVAHADTQYF
NA,NA,TRBV21-1,TRBJ2-5,TGTGCCAGCAGCAAAGCAACAGGGCAAGAGACCCAGTACTTC,CASSKATGQETQYF
few,NA,TRBV27,TRBJ1-5,TGTGCCAGCAGTCCGGGTCTCGGAGGCAATCAGCCCCAGCATTTT,CASSPGLGGNQPQHF
NA,TRBD2,TRBV6-6,TRBJ2-7,TGTGCCAGCAGTTACTCGCTAGCGGGAACCTACGAGCAGTACTTC,CASSYSLAGTYEQYF
few,TRBD1,TRBV7-3,TRBJ2-7,TGTGCCAGCAGCCCCGGGACAGGCTCCTACGAGCAGTACTTC,CASSPGTGSYEQYF
NA,NA,TRBV11-2,TRBJ1-2,TGTGCCAGCAGCTTAGGGTCGACAGAGAACTATGGCTACACCTTC,CASSLGSTENYGYTF
NA,TRBD2,TRBV7-2,TRBJ2-5,TGTGCCAGCAGACCCGGCGGGGGGCTAGAGACCCAGTACTTC,CASRPGGGLETQYF
NA,TRBD1,TRBV30,TRBJ2-7,TGTGCCATGGACAGGGGTTACGAGCAGTACTTC,CAMDRGYEQYF
once,TRBD1,TRBV15,TRBJ1-2,TGTGCCATTACTGACAGGGGGTACTATGGCTACACCTTC,CAITDRGYYGYTF
NA,NA,TRBV28,TRBJ1-1,TGTGCCGGAGGAGGGTACGGGAACACTGAAGCTTTCTTT,CAGGGYGNTEAFF
NA,TRBD2,TRBV5-1,TRBJ2-7,TGCGCCAGCGGACTAGCGGGAACTTACGAGCAGTACTTC,CASGLAGTYEQYF
NA,NA,TRBV11-3,TRBJ2-5,TGTGCCAGCAGCTCCCGCTCCTTATCCCTCAGGAGGGAGACCCAGTACTTC,CASSSRSLSLRRETQYF
NA,NA,TRBV28,TRBJ1-5,TGTGCCAGCAACCCGGGCAGGGCTTATAGCAATCAGCCCCGGCATTTT,CASNPGRAYSNQPRHF